This T cell receptor (beta chain) was captured by sequencing in a study of blood T cell repertoires in COVID-19. Study in general: Acute-phase and convalescent COVID-19 samples originated in the United States, Italy and Spain. From T cells, B-cell-depleted T cells, or PBMCs came the material, which was cDNA or gDNA.

Germline-derived CDR1 and CDR2 are ENHRY and SYGVKD. The CDR3 covers 14 residues. Between the trimmed V and J ends, which lost 4 bases and 8 bases, there was a span of 17 bases. As processed by the authors: Amplifying reference gene primers gave estimates of nucleated cell counts. The assay was immunoSEQ multiplex PCR, and TCRdb's table has in-frame clones only and misses some. The D gene and trimming were derived from the DNA, and the V and J assignments and clone size from that table. This table has around 80,000 clones, roughly 80% appearing once. This receptor was obtained from an elderly woman with acute or convalescent COVID-19. The V and J genes are TRBV10-3 and TRBJ1-2; D remains ambiguous. What was sequenced was peripheral blood. The CDR3 protein is CAISGIPTREGYTF. The DNA for the CDR3 is TGTGCCATCAGTGGTATCCCGACTCGGGAGGGCTACACCTTC.